The source of this TCR beta chain is a study of shared clonotypes between healthy human individuals. Only in-frame clones appear in the TCRdb table, and some are missing; sequencing was by immunoSEQ multiplex PCR. The repertoire holds about 2.1 million clones, with 85% to 95% as singletons. CD8 cells regarded as naive lacked CD45RO, were positively chosen for CCR7, and omitted terminally differentiated effector memory CD45RA+ cells. Trimming removed 5 bases from V and 2 bases from J, with 10 bases in between. The CDR3 covers 13 residues. CDR1 LNHDA and CDR2 SQIVND come from the germline V gene (reference sequence).

The sequence derives from a man between 18 and 35 years old in good health. Some clones in this sample may be carry-over from other donors' samples. The rearrangement links TRBV19 to TRBJ2-7; no definite D call. Sequenced sample: naive CD8+ T cells from PBMCs. Written as DNA, the CDR3 is TGTGCCAGTAGTCCCCTCGTGGCCTACGAGCAGTACTTC. Protein product: CASSPLVAYEQYF.